These 17 T cell receptor beta chains were sequenced from one sample in a study of Graves' ophthalmopathy and Graves' hyperthyroidism. TCR beta CDR3 amplification used RNA transcripts. Scientists carried out first-round RT-PCR using HTBI primers and then a second-round multiplex PCR. Using its own MiXCR run on the multiplex PCR reads, TCRdb lists one record per CDR3 protein. This table has a few hundred thousand distinct CDR3 sequences, roughly 14% appearing once. Sequences were obtained from peripheral blood. The origin of the receptors is a woman between 18 and 29 years old with stable Graves' hyperthyroidism.

This clonotype was picked up many times. The chain employs TRBV19 and TRBJ1-1; 8 nucleotides line up with TRBD1. The CDR3 extends over 15 amino acids. In germline, CDR1 is LNHDA, CDR2 SQIVND (reference sequence). The trim removed 4 bases at V and 4 bases at J, leaving 8 bases unmatched. CDR3 amino acids: CASSKGTGGFTEAFF. CDR3 bases: TGTGCCAGTAGTAAAGGAACAGGGGGTTTCACTGAAGCTTTCTTT.

This clonotype was observed many times. CDR3 nucleotides: TGCAGTGCTAGTCCGCCCGGCGGAAGGGAGATCTATGGCTACACCTTC. It specifies CSASPPGGREIYGYTF. The rearrangement links TRBV20-1 to TRBJ1-2; D gene uncertain. The CDR3 spans 16 residues. CDR1 is DFQATT and CDR2 is SNEGSKA in the germline V gene (reference sequence). V was trimmed by 3 bases and J by 4 bases, leaving 21 bases between them.

This clonotype occurred many times. The chain joins TRBV7-9 to TRBJ2-5; 7 bases match TRBD1. Germline CDR1 reads SEHNR; CDR2 reads FQNEAQ (reference sequence). The V and J ends lost 6 bases and 0 bases, in that order; junction bases with no gene match: 13. The CDR3 spans 17 residues. CDR3 sequence reads: CASRLYRDRTYQETQYF. In DNA, the CDR3 is TGTGCCAGCAGACTCTACCGGGACAGAACGTACCAAGAGACCCAGTACTTC.

Many counts were recorded for this clonotype. V usage is TRBV2 and J usage is TRBJ2-2; TRBD1 agrees at 8 bases. The CDR3 runs 14 residues. The V segment lost 6 bases and the J segment 6 bases; nucleotides outside the gene matches: 6. Germline V CDR1 and CDR2: SNHLY, FYNNEI. CDR3 sequence: CASSPQGVAGELFF. DNA for the CDR3: TGTGCCAGCAGCCCACAGGGGGTGGCCGGGGAGCTGTTTTTT.

This clonotype was seen repeatedly, ten times or more. The V call is TRBV19, the J call TRBJ1-2, with D possibly matching TRBD1 (5 bases). Trimming stripped 6 bases from V and 4 bases from J, with 9 bases between. The CDR3 totals 12 residues. Per the germline V gene, CDR1 is LNHDA and CDR2 is SQIVND (reference sequence). The CDR3: CASRRGVYGYTF. The CDR3 region has the DNA TGTGCCAGTAGAAGGGGAGTCTATGGCTACACCTTC.

This clonotype came up many times. The chain employs TRBV29-1 and TRBJ1-6, with 7 bases that match TRBD1. This CDR3 is built from 14 residues. After removal of 6 bases from V and 7 bases from J, the junction contained 9 bases not matched to a gene. Germline V gene data show CDR1 as SQVTM and CDR2 as ANQGSEA. The CDR3 nucleotides read TGCAGCGTCGCGACAGGGTTGGTCAATTCACCCCTCCACTTT. Translating gives CSVATGLVNSPLHF.

This clonotype was seen a few times. The rearrangement uses TRBV3-1 and TRBJ1-1, with D possibly being TRBD1 (6 bases). Trimming left V 3 bases short and J 7 bases short, with 9 bases between. CDR1 LGHDT and CDR2 YNNKEL come from the germline V gene (reference sequence). This CDR3 region has 12 residues. CDR3 in DNA: TGTGCCAGCAGCCAGAGACAGGATGAAGCTTTCTTT. Its translation: CASSQRQDEAFF.

This clonotype was recorded at least ten times. The chain has TRBV6-1 and TRBJ2-7; 7 nucleotides agree with TRBD2. The germline gives CDR1 MNHNS, CDR2 SASEGT. The junction had 8 bases not matched to a gene; V was cut back by 5 bases and J by 4 bases. This CDR3 region has 14 residues. The CDR3 sequence: CASSPGGTSYEQYF. CDR3 in DNA: TGTGCCAGCAGTCCCGGGGGGACCTCTTACGAGCAGTACTTC.

Regarding this clonotype: The junction does not match germline at one end; this may be a read error. The chain is built from TRBV29-1 and TRBJ1-1; D is undetermined. This CDR3 comprises 14 residues. The V gene's germline CDR1 is SQVTM and CDR2 ANQGSEA. As DNA, the CDR3 is TGCAGCGTTGAAGATAGTGGGCCGGGGTCTGAAGCTTGCTTT. The encoded protein is CSVEDSGPGSEACF.

With regard to this clonotype: A much larger clone lies one base from this, so it may be a read error. Given the absence of the conserved phenylalanine or tryptophan at the CDR3 end, a read error is likely. J is TRBJ1-5 and V is TRBV12-3 or TRBV12-4; 12 nucleotides match TRBD1. The CDR3 loop spans 16 amino acids. The junction had 5 bases not matched to a gene; V was cut back by 4 bases and J by 4 bases. The CDR3 here is CASSSGTGGGNQPQHV. In nucleotides, the CDR3 is TGTGCCAGCAGTTCCGGGACAGGGGGCGGAAATCAGCCCCAGCATGTT.

This chain connects TRBV28 to TRBJ2-7, with 7 nucleotides matching TRBD1. CDR3 size: 15 residues. The ends lost 6 bases at V and 2 bases at J; junction bases unmatched: 10. CDR1 is MDHEN, CDR2 SYDVKM, per germline. This CDR3 is CASRPTGQRTYEQYF. Here the CDR3 DNA reads TGTGCCAGCAGGCCAACGGGACAGCGTACCTACGAGCAGTACTTC. Variable domain in full (rest from reference TRBV28 and TRBJ2-7): DVKVTQSSRYLVKRTGEKVFLECVQDMDHENMFWYRQDPGLGLRLIYFSYDVKMKEKGDIPEGYSVSREKKERFSLILESASTNQTSMYLCASRPTGQRTYEQYFGPGTRLTVT.

This clonotype has ten or more counts. The chain has TRBV12-3 or TRBV12-4 and TRBJ1-5; the D gene is possibly TRBD1 (5 bases). This CDR3 is built from 15 residues. The germline V and J ends were trimmed by 6 bases and 5 bases, with 17 bases remaining between them. CDR3: CASRRRGRADQPQHF. The CDR3 DNA reads as TGTGCCAGCAGACGACGGGGGAGGGCCGATCAGCCCCAGCATTTT.

This clonotype appeared many times. DNA of the CDR3: TGTGCCAGTAGTACGCCTCGGGGGATGGGGATGAACACTGAAGCTTTCTTT. This encodes CASSTPRGMGMNTEAFF. V gene TRBV19 combines with J gene TRBJ1-1, with D tentatively TRBD1 (5 bases). The germline V gene encodes CDR1 LNHDA and CDR2 SQIVND (reference sequence). The CDR3 consists of 17 residues. V shed 4 bases and J shed 0 bases, with 18 bases lying between them.

This clonotype occurred many times. This rearrangement joins TRBV14 to TRBJ2-5, with D tentatively TRBD1 (6 bases). CDR1 SGHDN and CDR2 FVKESK come from the germline V gene. V was cut by 2 bases and J by 4 bases, with 8 bases left in between. This CDR3 region has 13 residues. The CDR3 spells CASSQNRAETQYF. Written as DNA, the CDR3 is TGTGCCAGCAGCCAAAACAGGGCAGAGACCCAGTACTTC. Drawing the rest from reference TRBV14 and TRBJ2-5, the complete variable domain is EAGVTQFPSHSVIEKGQTVTLRCDPISGHDNLYWYRRVMGKEIKFLLHFVKESKQDESGMPNNRFLAERTGGTYSTLKVQPAELEDSGVYFCASSQNRAETQYFGPGTRLLVL.

Turning to this clonotype: With a much larger clone just one base away, this may be a read error. This sequence joins TRBV7-2 and TRBJ2-5; 13 nucleotides agree with TRBD2. Germline CDR1 and CDR2: SGHTA and FQGNSA. The CDR3 is 16 residues long. This chain's CDR3 is CAISLPTSGGQETQYF. The DNA for the CDR3 is TGTGCCATCAGCTTACCGACTAGCGGGGGGCAAGAGACCCAGTACTTC.

This clonotype was found many times. The V call is TRBV12-5, the J call TRBJ1-2; D not certain. V dropped 5 bases and J dropped 5 bases, with 12 bases sitting between them. The CDR3 consists of 13 residues. Germline values: CDR1 LGHNT, CDR2 FRNRAP. The CDR3 DNA follows: TGTGCTAGTGGTCCCCGGGTTGGGTATGGCTACACCTTC. Its protein is CASGPRVGYGYTF.

The chain joins TRBV4-3 to TRBJ2-6; D possibly corresponds to TRBD2 (5 bases). Trimming stripped 1 base from V and 0 bases from J, with 10 bases between. CDR3 length: 17 amino acids. The V gene's germline CDR1 is LGHNA and CDR2 YSLEER. The CDR3 is CASSQVDGNSGANVLTF. The DNA of the CDR3 is TGCGCCAGCAGCCAAGTTGACGGGAACTCTGGGGCCAACGTCCTGACTTTC.